This T cell receptor (beta chain) was captured by sequencing in a study of T cells in Graves' hyperthyroidism and ophthalmopathy. Diagnoses were made from clinical symptoms, serum measures (thyroxine and TRAb), thyroid ultrasound and orbital computed tomography. It was RNA transcripts that yielded the amplified TCR beta CDR3 regions. The TCR CDR3 was amplified in a first-round RT-PCR using the HTBI primer set. MiXCR was run by TCRdb on the multiplex PCR reads, yielding one entry per CDR3 protein. The sample lists about 500,000 distinct CDR3 sequences, roughly 14% seen once, with less than 20% in the top ten. V dropped 2 bases and J dropped 3 bases, with 8 bases sitting between them. The CDR3 length is 12 residues. Germline assignment: CDR1 GTSNPN and CDR2 SVGIG (reference sequence). The table lists this clonotype with many counts.

The specimen was blood. This TCR was sampled from a woman under 30 with Graves' hyperthyroidism. This chain uses TRBV30 with TRBJ2-7; D is possibly TRBD1 (5 bases). The DNA for the CDR3 is TGTGCCTGGAGTCTTGACAGCTACGAGCAGTACTTC. Translation: CAWSLDSYEQYF. The whole variable domain, remainder taken from reference TRBV30 and TRBJ2-7, is SQTIHQWPATLVQPVGSPLSLECTVEGTSNPNLYWYRQAAGRGLQLLFYSVGIGQISSEVPQNLSASRPQDRQFILSSKKLLLSDSGFYLCAWSLDSYEQYFGPGTRLTVT.